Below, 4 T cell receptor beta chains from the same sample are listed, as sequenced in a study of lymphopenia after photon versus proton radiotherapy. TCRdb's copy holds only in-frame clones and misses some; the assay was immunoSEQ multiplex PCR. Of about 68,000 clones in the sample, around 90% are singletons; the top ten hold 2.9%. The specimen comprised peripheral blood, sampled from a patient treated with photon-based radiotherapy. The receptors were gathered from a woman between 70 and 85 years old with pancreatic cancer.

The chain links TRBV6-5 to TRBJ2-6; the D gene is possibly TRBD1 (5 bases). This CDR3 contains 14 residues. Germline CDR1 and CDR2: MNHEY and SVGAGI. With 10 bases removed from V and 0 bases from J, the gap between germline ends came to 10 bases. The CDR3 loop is CATKGDSGANVLTF. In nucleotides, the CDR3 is TGTGCCACCAAAGGGGACTCTGGGGCCAACGTCCTGACTTTC.

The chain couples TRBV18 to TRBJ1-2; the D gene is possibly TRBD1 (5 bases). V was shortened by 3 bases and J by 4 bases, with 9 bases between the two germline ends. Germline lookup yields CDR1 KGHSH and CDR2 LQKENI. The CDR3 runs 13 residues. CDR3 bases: TGTGCCAGCTCACCCCAGGGACTCTATGGCTACACCTTC. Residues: CASSPQGLYGYTF.

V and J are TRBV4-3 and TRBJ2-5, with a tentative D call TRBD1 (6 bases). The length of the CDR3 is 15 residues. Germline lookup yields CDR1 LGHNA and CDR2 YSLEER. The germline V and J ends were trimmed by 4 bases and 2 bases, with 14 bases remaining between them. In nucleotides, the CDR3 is TGCGCCAGCAGCCTCGGCGTAGGGGGACAAGAGACCCAGTACTTC. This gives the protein CASSLGVGGQETQYF.

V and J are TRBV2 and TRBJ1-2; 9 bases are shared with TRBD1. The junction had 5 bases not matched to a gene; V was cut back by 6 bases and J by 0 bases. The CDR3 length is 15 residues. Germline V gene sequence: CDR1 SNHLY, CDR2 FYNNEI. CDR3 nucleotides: TGTGCCAGCAGGGGACAGGGTCTTTCTAACTATGGCTACACCTTC. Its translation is CASRGQGLSNYGYTF.